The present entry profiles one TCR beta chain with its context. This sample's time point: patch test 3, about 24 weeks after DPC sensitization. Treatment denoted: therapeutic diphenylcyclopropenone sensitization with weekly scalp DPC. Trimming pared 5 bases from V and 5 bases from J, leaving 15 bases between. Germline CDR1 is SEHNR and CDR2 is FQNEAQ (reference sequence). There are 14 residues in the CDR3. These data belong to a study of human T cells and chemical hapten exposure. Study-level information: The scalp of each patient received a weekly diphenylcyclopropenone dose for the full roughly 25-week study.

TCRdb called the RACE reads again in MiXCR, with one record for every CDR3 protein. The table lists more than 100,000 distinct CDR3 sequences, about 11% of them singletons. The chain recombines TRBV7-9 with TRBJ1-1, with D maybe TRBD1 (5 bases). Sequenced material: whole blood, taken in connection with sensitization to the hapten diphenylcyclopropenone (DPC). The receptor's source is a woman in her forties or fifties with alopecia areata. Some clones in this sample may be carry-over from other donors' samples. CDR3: CASSPGQGITEAFF. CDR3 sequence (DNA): TGTGCCAGCAGCCCAGGACAAGGAATAACTGAAGCTTTCTTT.